This TCR beta chain was sequenced during a study of radiotherapy plus CTLA-4 blockade in lung cancer. On the study more broadly: The study recorded objective responses in roughly 20% of patients and disease control in approximately 33%. Study observations and caveats: Clones derived from tumor TCRs expanded in blood after radiotherapy plus ipilimumab.

J gave up 7 bases and V 4 bases, and 6 bases lay outside the gene matches. This CDR3 is 15 amino acids long. Germline CDR1 reads SGHRS; CDR2 reads YFSETQ. TCRdb's table, derived via immunoSEQ multiplex PCR, lists solely in-frame clones and lacks some. The sample includes 15,000 to 20,000 clones, more than 75% seen only once; the top ten take roughly a quarter. This clone was observed a single time. Antigen unknown. Focal radiation and CTLA-4 blockade (ipilimumab) were tested in chemo-refractory metastatic non-small-cell lung cancer patients. The sequencing here drew on peripheral blood, taken from a patient treated with radiotherapy plus ipilimumab. The clonotype was recovered from a human donor with non-small cell lung cancer whose response to radiotherapy plus ipilimumab could not be evaluated. V is TRBV5-1 and J is TRBJ1-6, with 9 bases that match TRBD1. CDR3 DNA: TGCGCCAGCAGCCCGGGGACAGGGATAAATTCACCCCTCCACTTT. Residues: CASSPGTGINSPLHF.